Listed below are T cell receptor beta chains from one sample, sequenced in a study of shared clonotypes between healthy human individuals. Libraries were prepared by immunoSEQ multiplex PCR; TCRdb keeps only in-frame clonotypes and omits some of them. This table holds 740,000 or so clones, more than 70% found once. The sample consisted of memory CD4+ T cells sorted from blood. The receptors stem from a woman in her 30s in good health. Both conserved end residues are trimmed from each CDR3. Each record gives: clone size, J gene, V gene, CDR3 protein. The listing skips clone size in some rows; elsewhere it reads once, few, many or a size class.

size: NA; J: TRBJ1-1; V: TRBV7-3; CDR3: ASSLMGQGATEAF
size: NA; J: TRBJ1-2; V: TRBV27; CDR3: ASRGGDTGPRGYT
size: NA; J: TRBJ1-1; V: TRBV6-1; CDR3: ASSVLATEAF
size: NA; J: TRBJ2-7; V: TRBV6-1; CDR3: ASSTGSGLAYEQY
size: NA; J: TRBJ1-5; V: TRBV6-1; CDR3: ASSLGQALNQPQH
size: NA; J: TRBJ2-2; V: TRBV25-1; CDR3: ASSGTATGELF
size: few; J: TRBJ1-5; V: TRBV19; CDR3: ASSIGGWPQH
size: NA; J: TRBJ1-5; V: TRBV7-8; CDR3: ASSPHRDRSQPQH
size: NA; J: TRBJ2-7; V: TRBV6-5; CDR3: ASSPGRPPYEQY
size: NA; J: TRBJ2-3; V: TRBV11-2; CDR3: ASSGSRGVSDTQY
size: few; J: TRBJ2-7; V: TRBV5-1; CDR3: ASSLGREYGEQY
size: NA; J: TRBJ2-7; V: TRBV29-1; CDR3: SFTGTSVSYEQY
size: NA; J: TRBJ2-1; V: TRBV7-3; CDR3: ASSLYSSVGEQF
size: NA; J: TRBJ2-3; V: TRBV6-4; CDR3: ASTSSREGRVYTDTQY
size: NA; J: TRBJ1-1; V: TRBV30; CDR3: AWRGQGNTEAF
size: NA; J: TRBJ2-3; V: TRBV14; CDR3: ASSQYAGPTDTQY